This entry features one T cell receptor (beta chain) sequence. The antigen is undetermined. This sample was taken from a study of shared clonotypes between healthy human individuals. The study's findings and limits: Naive subsets generally had larger estimated richness than memory subsets.

Researchers partitioned CD4+ cells into CD45RA+ naive and CD45RA-negative memory subsets. Authors' processing steps: In the immunoSEQ data, sequences were junction-only and lacked quality scores, so filtering differed. TCRdb keeps only in-frame clones here, not all; method: immunoSEQ multiplex PCR. That table gives V, J and clone size, and the DNA gave D and trimming. The top ten hold roughly 1.2% of the sample, which has 1.6 million or so clones, around 95% seen once. V lost 1 base and J 8 bases, leaving 8 bases between the germline ends. CDR1 MDHEN and CDR2 SYDVKM come from the germline V gene. This CDR3 comprises 12 residues.

This TCR derives from a man in his thirties or forties in good health. The specimen was naive CD4+ T cells sorted from blood. Subset: CD45RA+ positively selected. The rearrangement uses TRBV28 and TRBJ1-2; D not resolved. CDR3 coding DNA: TGTGCCAGCAGTTTATTTACTCGGGGCTACACCTTC. Translation: CASSLFTRGYTF.